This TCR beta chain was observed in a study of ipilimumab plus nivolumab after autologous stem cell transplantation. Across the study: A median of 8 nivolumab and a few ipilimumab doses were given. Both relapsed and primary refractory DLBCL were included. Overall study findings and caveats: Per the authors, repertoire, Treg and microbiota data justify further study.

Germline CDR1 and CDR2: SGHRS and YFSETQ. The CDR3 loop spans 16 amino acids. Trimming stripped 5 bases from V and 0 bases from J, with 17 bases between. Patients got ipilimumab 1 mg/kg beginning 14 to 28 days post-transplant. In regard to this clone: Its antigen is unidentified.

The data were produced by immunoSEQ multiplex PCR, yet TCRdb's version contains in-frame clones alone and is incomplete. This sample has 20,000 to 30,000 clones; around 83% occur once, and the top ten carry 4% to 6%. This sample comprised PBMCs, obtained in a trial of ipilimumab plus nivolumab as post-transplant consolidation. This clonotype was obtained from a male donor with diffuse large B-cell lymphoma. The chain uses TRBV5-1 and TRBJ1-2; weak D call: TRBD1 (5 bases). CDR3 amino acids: CASSLHPTASNYGYTF. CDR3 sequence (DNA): TGCGCCAGCAGTTTACACCCGACAGCTTCTAACTATGGCTACACCTTC.